These 16 T cell receptor beta chains originate from one sample sequenced in a study of identifying expanded T cells in peripheral blood. Produced via immunoSEQ multiplex PCR; TCRdb's table is partial and in-frame only. The table shows about 82,000 clones, with about 87% occurring only once. Material for sequencing was blood. The receptors derive from a person aged 18 to 75 in good health.

The J gene is TRBJ1-1, the V gene TRBV5-5; D ambiguous. Germline V gene lookup returns CDR1 SGHKS and CDR2 YYEKEE (reference sequence). CDR3 size: 12 residues. Trimming cost V 4 bases and J 2 bases, with 6 bases left between them. The CDR3 DNA sequence: TGTGCCAGCAGCACAATAAACACTGAAGCTTTCTTT. Protein product: CASSTINTEAFF.

The genes are TRBV2 and TRBJ1-2, with D unclear. The CDR3 spans 13 residues. Germline V CDR1 and CDR2: SNHLY, FYNNEI. V was clipped by 5 bases and J by 6 bases, with 13 bases between them. The CDR3 DNA reads TGTGCCAGCAGTCTTATCCCAGATCATGGCTACACCTTC. Amino acid sequence: CASSLIPDHGYTF.

CDR3 DNA sequence: TGTGCCATCAGCGGACTAGCGGGAGGGCCAGGGAGGACCGGGGAGCTGTTTTTT. This translates into CAISGLAGGPGRTGELFF. V and J are TRBV10-3 and TRBJ2-2; TRBD2 aligns across 15 bases. Germline lookup yields CDR1 ENHRY and CDR2 SYGVKD. This CDR3 has 18 residues. V trimming: 6 bases; J trimming: 5 bases; junction bases outside the gene matches: 10.

This clone was counted a few times. This chain uses TRBV27 with TRBJ1-1, with no clear D. CDR1 is MNHEY, CDR2 SMNVEV, per germline (reference sequence). The CDR3 length is 14 residues. Trimming removed 6 bases from V and 6 bases from J, with 17 bases in between. Here the CDR3 reads CASRTTRRAAEAFF. For the CDR3, the DNA is TGTGCCAGCAGGACTACTAGGAGGGCCGCTGAAGCTTTCTTT.

This chain connects TRBV10-3 to TRBJ2-5; tentative D call: TRBD1 (6 bases). Germline loops: CDR1 ENHRY, CDR2 SYGVKD. V was clipped by 7 bases and J by 2 bases, with 11 bases between them. CDR3 size: 13 residues. The chain's CDR3 is CAIKGDSQETQYF. CDR3 nucleotides: TGTGCCATCAAGGGGGATTCACAAGAGACCCAGTACTTC.

This clone was picked up a small number of times. V and J are TRBV14 and TRBJ1-2; D not resolved. The CDR3 has 15 residues. Looked up from germline, CDR1 is SGHDN and CDR2 is FVKESK. Trimming removed 2 bases from V and 4 bases from J, with 14 bases in between. The CDR3 bases are TGTGCCAGCAGCCAATCTCGTAGGCAAGGCTATGGCTACACCTTC. It specifies CASSQSRRQGYGYTF.

The sample holds one count of this clone. The chain is built from TRBV9 and TRBJ2-1; 13 nucleotides agree with TRBD2. V lost 4 bases to trimming and J lost 0 bases; unmatched junction nucleotides: 13. The CDR3 totals 20 residues. The germline V gene has CDR1 SGDLS and CDR2 YYNGEE. The CDR3 coding sequence is TGTGCCAGCAGCCTCACCTCGGGACTAGCGGGACCACGCTCCTACAATGAGCAGTTCTTC. Translating it yields CASSLTSGLAGPRSYNEQFF.

The chain links TRBV5-4 to TRBJ2-5, with D perhaps TRBD1 or TRBD2 (5 bases each). Trimming left V 0 bases short and J 5 bases short, with 14 bases between. The CDR3 contains 15 residues. CDR1 is SGHNT and CDR2 is YYREEE in the germline V gene (reference sequence). The CDR3 DNA is TGTGCCAGCAGCTTGGGAGGGGCGGACGGGGAGACCCAGTACTTC. This translates into CASSLGGADGETQYF.

The CDR3 DNA follows: TGTGCTAGTGGTTTTTCAGGGGCCATAGCCTATGGCTACACCTTC. It specifies CASGFSGAIAYGYTF. The chain uses TRBV12-5 and TRBJ1-2; perhaps TRBD1 as D (6 bases). V gave up 3 bases and J gave up 4 bases, with 15 bases separating them. CDR3 length: 15 amino acids. Looked up from germline, CDR1 is LGHNT and CDR2 is FRNRAP.

The chain couples TRBV4-1 to TRBJ2-5; no clear D. In germline, CDR1 is MGHRA, CDR2 YSYEKL. Trimming removed 0 bases from V and 3 bases from J, with 8 bases in between. The CDR3 consists of 14 residues. The CDR3 sequence: CASSQDWLEETQYF. The CDR3 DNA follows: TGCGCCAGCAGCCAAGACTGGTTGGAAGAGACCCAGTACTTC.

The rearrangement uses TRBV6-1 and TRBJ1-2; possible D gene TRBD1, 6 bases. The CDR3 extends over 13 amino acids. The V end lost 8 bases, the J end lost 4 bases, and 14 bases lay between the germline ends. Germline assignment: CDR1 MNHNS and CDR2 SASEGT. CDR3 sequence reads: CASGGQGGYGYTF. The CDR3 DNA sequence: TGTGCCAGCGGGGGGCAGGGCGGCTATGGCTACACCTTC.

This sequence joins TRBV4-1 and TRBJ1-5, with a possible D match to TRBD1 (5 bases). Trimming shortened V by 4 bases and J by 3 bases, and 22 bases separated the two germline ends. There are 18 residues in the CDR3. Germline loops: CDR1 MGHRA, CDR2 YSYEKL. The CDR3 sequence is CASSPLGRDPGLNQPQHF. The CDR3 region has the DNA TGCGCCAGCAGCCCCCTCGGGCGGGATCCGGGACTCAATCAGCCCCAGCATTTT.

The chain is built from TRBV29-1 and TRBJ2-1; maybe TRBD2 (7 bases). The CDR3 has 13 residues. Trimming shortened V by 0 bases and J by 10 bases, and 13 bases separated the two germline ends. Per the germline V gene, CDR1 is SQVTM and CDR2 is ANQGSEA. Written as DNA, the CDR3 is TGCAGCGTTGAAGAGCGGGGGACATTCGAGCAGTTCTTC. This encodes CSVEERGTFEQFF.

The chain employs TRBV19 and TRBJ1-6; perhaps TRBD1 as D (6 bases). This CDR3 is built from 14 residues. The germline V gene encodes CDR1 LNHDA and CDR2 SQIVND (reference sequence). V was trimmed by 7 bases and J by 6 bases, leaving 13 bases between them. For the CDR3, the DNA is TGTGCCAGTAAGGGGGGCAGGACTAATTCACCCCTCCACTTT. Amino acid sequence: CASKGGRTNSPLHF.

The chain employs TRBV5-1 and TRBJ2-7; TRBD2 agrees at 13 bases. With V trimmed by 0 bases and J by 2 bases, 11 bases remained unmatched. CDR3 length equals 19 residues. The V gene's germline CDR1 is SGHRS and CDR2 YFSETQ. CDR3: CASSLAGTSGAPRTYEQYF. CDR3 DNA sequence: TGCGCCAGCAGCTTGGCCGGGACTAGCGGGGCCCCCCGAACCTACGAGCAGTACTTC. The full variable domain, in which reference TRBV5-1 and TRBJ2-7 provide the parts outside the CDR3, is KAGVTQTPRYLIKTRGQQVTLSCSPISGHRSVSWYQQTPGQGLQFLFEYFSETQRNKGNFPGRFSGRQFSNSRSEMNVSTLELGDSALYLCASSLAGTSGAPRTYEQYFGPGTRLTVT.

The chain links TRBV5-1 to TRBJ2-2; TRBD2 matches at 13 bases. V dropped 5 bases and J dropped 5; count of bases not matched to a gene: 6. Germline V CDR1 and CDR2: SGHRS, YFSETQ. There are 16 residues in the CDR3. CDR3 in DNA: TGCGCCAGCAGGGCTGAACTAGCGGGAGGGACCGGGGAGCTGTTTTTT. This sequence encodes CASRAELAGGTGELFF.